A single sample gave rise to the 18 T cell receptor beta chains below, sequenced in a study of cytomegalovirus exposure and HLA in healthy donors. A multiplex PCR was run with 60 Vbeta primers and 13 Jbeta primers. The table came from immunoSEQ multiplex PCR; TCRdb's copy has only in-frame clones and leaves some out. The data show 190,000 or so clones, about four fifths seen once. Input material: PBMCs. These receptors all stem from a girl aged 5-17 years in good health and CMV-seropositive.

This clone was recorded once. The chain couples TRBV7-5 to TRBJ2-4; no DNA check was done on the table's D call, TRBD1. TRBV7-5 is labeled a pseudogene. This CDR3 is built from 13 residues. CDR3 region: CARSKRGLDIQYF. CDR3 sequence (DNA): TGTGCCAGAAGCAAGAGGGGGCTCGACATTCAGTACTTC.

V usage is TRBV5-4 and J usage is TRBJ1-1, with a weak D call TRBD1 (6 bases). This CDR3 has 14 amino acids. Germline loops: CDR1 SGHNT, CDR2 YYREEE (reference sequence). Trimming left V 6 bases short and J 0 bases short, with 12 bases between. The CDR3 sequence is CASTRAGVNTEAFF. In DNA, the CDR3 is TGTGCCAGCACCCGGGCAGGGGTGAACACTGAAGCTTTCTTT.

This clone was counted once. This chain links TRBV30 with TRBJ2-5; 8 bases are a match to TRBD1. Looked up from germline, CDR1 is GTSNPN and CDR2 is SVGIG (reference sequence). CDR3 length equals 13 residues. V shed 3 bases, J shed 4 bases, and the junction held 4 bases outside the gene matches. CDR3 loop: CAWRTGVGETQYF. The CDR3 coding sequence is TGTGCCTGGAGGACAGGGGTCGGAGAGACCCAGTACTTC.

This clone was seen only once. This chain uses TRBV6-6 with TRBJ2-1, with 8 nucleotides matching TRBD1. CDR3 size: 16 residues. The junction had 8 bases not matched to a gene; V was cut back by 4 bases and J by 3 bases. CDR1 is MNHNY, CDR2 SVGAGI, per germline (reference sequence). The CDR3 nucleotides are TGTGCCAGCAGTTCCGTAGACAGGGGAGTCTACAATGAGCAGTTCTTC. Translated, it gives CASSSVDRGVYNEQFF.

The chain is built from TRBV21-1 and TRBJ2-5; TRBD1, the table's D call, was not compared with the DNA. TRBV21-1 is annotated as a pseudogene. The CDR3 extends over 23 amino acids. The CDR3 nucleotides are TGTGCCAGCAGCACACTCACACCCCCCAAGGGACAGCCGGTAGGAGGAGGGAAAGAGACCCAGTACTTC. It is translated as CASSTLTPPKGQPVGGGKETQYF.

A single count supports this clone. The CDR3 bases are TGTGCCAGCAGCGTAGGGACAGGGGGCTCTTGGGAGCAGTTCTTC. It encodes CASSVGTGGSWEQFF. The gene calls are TRBV9 and TRBJ2-1, with 11 bases matching TRBD1. Looked up from germline, CDR1 is SGDLS and CDR2 is YYNGEE. The CDR3 is made up of 15 amino acids. With V trimmed by 0 bases and J by 10 bases, 6 bases remained unmatched.

The V call is TRBV2, the J call TRBJ1-5; TRBD1 agrees at 10 bases. Germline assignment: CDR1 SNHLY and CDR2 FYNNEI. This CDR3 contains 14 residues. The trim removed 5 bases at V and 4 bases at J, leaving 2 bases unmatched. CDR3 loop: CASSPGQGNQPQHF. The CDR3 region has the DNA TGTGCCAGCAGTCCGGGACAGGGGAATCAGCCCCAGCATTTT.

J is TRBJ1-2 and V is TRBV10-3, with D perhaps TRBD1 (5 bases). The CDR3 is made up of 12 amino acids. Germline assignment: CDR1 ENHRY and CDR2 SYGVKD. The V end lost 3 bases, the J end lost 7 bases, and 9 bases lay between the germline ends. CDR3 region: CAISDRDSGYTF. The CDR3 DNA sequence: TGTGCCATCAGTGACAGGGATAGTGGCTACACCTTC.

This rearrangement joins TRBV5-1 to TRBJ2-5, with D possibly being TRBD1 (5 bases). Germline V CDR1 and CDR2: SGHRS, YFSETQ. The V end lost 3 bases, the J end lost 4 bases, and 16 bases lay between the germline ends. The CDR3 length is 15 residues. The CDR3 coding sequence is TGCGCCAGCAGCTCCCTTCAGGGCCCATTAGAGACCCAGTACTTC. Translation gives CASSSLQGPLETQYF.

The gene calls are TRBV7-2 and TRBJ1-1, with no clear D. The CDR3 sequence is 14 residues long. Trimming pared 2 bases from V and 3 bases from J, leaving 10 bases between. Germline CDR1 and CDR2: SGHTA and FQGNSA. The DNA for the CDR3 is TGTGCCAGCAGCTTACGTATGGAGGACACTGAAGCTTTCTTT. Residues: CASSLRMEDTEAFF.

As concerns this clone: Mismatch with germline at one junction end may stem from a read error. This chain uses TRBV11-2 with TRBJ1-1; D uncertain. Germline lookup yields CDR1 SGHAT and CDR2 FQNNGV. This CDR3 region has 11 residues. CDR3 loop: CASSGRTEAFF. The CDR3 DNA sequence: TGTGCCAGCAGTGGGCGGACTGAGGCTTTCTTT.

The chain joins TRBV4-1 to TRBJ1-6; no reliable D call. V was shortened by 6 bases and J by 4 bases, with 4 bases between the two germline ends. CDR3 length: 12 amino acids. CDR1 MGHRA and CDR2 YSYEKL come from the germline V gene. In nucleotides, the CDR3 is TGCGCCAGCAGTGAGTATAATTCACCCCTCCACTTT. Translation: CASSEYNSPLHF.

This chain links TRBV7-9 with TRBJ2-3, with 8 positions matching TRBD1. Germline lookup yields CDR1 SEHNR and CDR2 FQNEAQ (reference sequence). The CDR3 length is 13 residues. The V gene end was trimmed by 10 bases and the J gene end by 3 bases; junction bases not matched to a gene: 6. CDR3 sequence (DNA): TGTGCCACCACCAGGGGGCGTACAGATACGCAGTATTTT. Amino acids: CATTRGRTDTQYF. The complete variable domain, with remaining parts taken from reference TRBV7-9 and TRBJ2-3, reads DTGVSQNPRHKITKRGQNVTFRCDPISEHNRLYWYRQTLGQGPEFLTYFQNEAQLEKSRLLSDRFSAERPKGSFSTLEIQRTEQGDSAMYLCATTRGRTDTQYFGPGTRLTVL.

This clone came up a few times. The chain employs TRBV9 and TRBJ2-7, with 10 bases that match TRBD1. Germline assignment: CDR1 SGDLS and CDR2 YYNGEE. The CDR3 is made up of 16 amino acids. Trimming removed 0 bases from V and 5 bases from J; junction bases left unmatched: 8. The CDR3, as DNA: TGTGCCAGCAGCGTAGGGATGACAGGGGGCTTCCACGAGCAGTACTTC. This codes for CASSVGMTGGFHEQYF.

The gene calls are TRBV5-4 and TRBJ2-5; 11 bases fit TRBD2. V lost 2 bases to trimming and J lost 5 bases; unmatched junction nucleotides: 11. This CDR3 contains 17 residues. Germline CDR1 and CDR2: SGHNT and YYREEE (reference sequence). In DNA form, the CDR3 reads TGTGCCAGCAGCTTAGGGCTAGCGGGGGGAGGAGGTGAGACCCAGTACTTC. Amino acid sequence: CASSLGLAGGGGETQYF.

V and J are TRBV15 and TRBJ2-1; D unresolved. V gave up 1 base and J gave up 6 bases, with 4 bases separating them. The CDR3 consists of 12 residues. Germline assignment: CDR1 LNHNV and CDR2 YYDKDF (reference sequence). CDR3 DNA sequence: TGTGCCACCAGCAGAGCTATCAATGAGCAGTTCTTC. Translating gives CATSRAINEQFF. Supplemented by reference TRBV15 and TRBJ2-1, the full variable domain reads DAMVIQNPRYQVTQFGKPVTLSCSQTLNHNVMYWYQQKSSQAPKLLFHYYDKDFNNEADTPDNFQSRRPNTSFCFLDIRSPGLGDTAMYLCATSRAINEQFFGPGTRLTVL.

V usage is TRBV9 and J usage is TRBJ2-7; 11 bases line up with TRBD1. Germline V lookup: CDR1 SGDLS, CDR2 YYNGEE. V was clipped by 2 bases and J by 5 bases; unmatched bases: 9. The CDR3 is made up of 16 amino acids. The chain's CDR3 is CASSVPGTGGIDEQYF. As DNA, the CDR3 is TGTGCCAGCAGCGTCCCCGGGACAGGGGGTATTGACGAGCAGTACTTC.

CDR3 loop: CASSLYGVASREQYF. DNA of the CDR3: TGTGCCAGCAGCTTGTACGGTGTAGCATCGAGGGAGCAGTACTTC. The chain has TRBV5-6 and TRBJ2-7; D is unresolved. Deletions cut 1 base from V and 7 bases from J, with 18 bases between. The CDR3 contains 15 residues. Germline values: CDR1 SGHDT, CDR2 YYEEEE.